The 8 T cell receptor beta chains below were found in one sample sequenced in a study of cytomegalovirus exposure and HLA in healthy donors. Sequenced by immunoSEQ multiplex PCR; TCRdb stores in-frame clones only, minus some. This repertoire shows approximately 82,000 clones, just under 95% found once; its top ten account for about 0.68%. Material: PBMCs. These TCRs come from a man younger than 30 in good health and CMV-seronegative.

The gene calls are TRBV14 and TRBJ2-2; maybe TRBD2 (5 bases). Trimming cost V 1 base and J 4 bases, with 16 bases left between them. This CDR3 is 17 amino acids long. The germline V gene encodes CDR1 SGHDN and CDR2 FVKESK. Here the CDR3 reads CASSQASGSKFTGELFF. CDR3 bases: TGTGCCAGCAGCCAAGCAAGCGGCAGTAAGTTCACCGGGGAGCTGTTTTTT.

Note on this clone: The junction does not match germline at one end; this may be a read error. The chain recombines TRBV18 with TRBJ2-7, with 10 bases identical to TRBD1. Germline-derived CDR1 and CDR2 are KGHSH and LQKENI. The CDR3 has 14 residues. CDR3 region: CASSVDRGNYQQYF. The CDR3 DNA reads TGTGCCAGCTCAGTGGACAGGGGGAACTACCAGCAGTACTTC. The whole variable domain, filled in from reference TRBV18 and TRBJ2-7, reads NAGVMQNPRHLVRRRGQEARLRCSPMKGHSHVYWYRQLPEEGLKFMVYLQKENIIDESGMPKERFSAEFPKEGPSILRIQQVVRGDSAAYFCASSVDRGNYQQYFGPGTRLTVT.

The chain links TRBV9 to TRBJ2-7, with 10 bases that match TRBD2. The length of the CDR3 is 14 residues. CDR1 and CDR2 from the germline V gene are SGDLS and YYNGEE. After removal of 4 bases from V and 4 bases from J, the junction contained 5 bases not matched to a gene. The CDR3: CASSRPSGSYEQYF. CDR3 bases: TGTGCCAGCAGCCGGCCTAGCGGGAGTTACGAGCAGTACTTC.

The J gene is TRBJ1-6, the V gene TRBV5-4; D perhaps matches TRBD1 (6 bases). This CDR3 contains 12 residues. V lost 7 bases and J 5 bases, leaving 7 bases between the germline ends. Germline-derived CDR1 and CDR2 are SGHNT and YYREEE (reference sequence). The CDR3 is CASRQDNSPLHF. In DNA, the CDR3 is TGTGCCAGCCGACAGGATAATTCACCCCTCCACTTT.

The V call is TRBV30, the J call TRBJ1-2; TRBD1 might be the D (5 bases). Per germline, CDR1 GTSNPN and CDR2 SVGIG (reference sequence). Trimming left V 0 bases short and J 8 bases short, with 13 bases between. The CDR3 is 13 residues long. CDR3 bases: TGTGCCTGGAGTGTATCGGGCGGGGGAGGCTACACCTTC. This gives the protein CAWSVSGGGGYTF.

This clone has a single count. V gene TRBV11-2 combines with J gene TRBJ1-2, with D perhaps matching TRBD1 (6 bases). The CDR3 runs to 14 residues. CDR1 is SGHAT, CDR2 FQNNGV, per germline. The ends were cut back, 5 bases at V and 1 base at J, with 11 bases in the middle. CDR3 loop: CASSQGQINYGYTF. CDR3 DNA sequence: TGTGCCAGCAGCCAGGGACAAATTAACTATGGCTACACCTTC.

The chain recombines TRBV25-1 with TRBJ2-1; weak D call: TRBD2 (5 bases). The length of the CDR3 is 15 residues. CDR1 and CDR2 (germline): MGHDK, SYGVNS. V was pared by 5 bases and J by 1 base, with 12 bases between. Written as DNA, the CDR3 is TGTGCCAGCAGTCCGTGGCGCGGGTCCTACAATGAGCAGTTCTTC. Translated, it gives CASSPWRGSYNEQFF.

The V gene is TRBV30, the J gene TRBJ2-7; a possible D gene is TRBD2 (6 bases). This CDR3 comprises 14 residues. The germline CDR1 and CDR2 sequences are GTSNPN and SVGIG (reference sequence). V shed 3 bases and J shed 1 base, with 13 bases lying between them. CDR3 nucleotide sequence: TGTGCCTGGAGGCCTTTGGCGGGGTCCTACGAGCAGTACTTC. Protein: CAWRPLAGSYEQYF.